One sample yielded the 8 T cell receptor beta chains listed below, sequenced in a study of molecular identifiers for immune sequencing clone quantification. TCRdb re-called the PCR reads through MiXCR, storing one row per CDR3 protein. This sample yields over 600,000 distinct CDR3 sequences, of which 15% to 20% are seen a single time; roughly 0.85% belongs to the top ten. Source material: naive CD8+ T cells from blood, with Jurkat cell RNA spiked in. As for subset: FACS-sorted CD8+CD4-CCR7+CD45RA+ naive T cells. The receptors originated from a human donor in good health. Some libraries in this study had Jurkat cell RNA spiked in.

In its sample, this clonotype was seen many times. CDR3 sequence (DNA): TGTGCCAGCAGCTTGGAGGTAGCGGGGGGGTCCTGGGCCCAGTACTTC. Its translation: CASSLEVAGGSWAQYF. The V and J genes are TRBV5-6 and TRBJ2-5, with 11 bases that match TRBD2. CDR1 is SGHDT and CDR2 is YYEEEE in the germline V gene. V dropped 0 bases and J dropped 9; count of bases not matched to a gene: 10. CDR3 length: 16 residues.

Many counts were recorded for this clonotype. The chain carries TRBV5-1 and TRBJ2-7; tentative D call: TRBD2 (7 bases). In germline, CDR1 is SGHRS, CDR2 YFSETQ. The CDR3 extends over 14 amino acids. With 6 bases removed from V and 2 bases from J, the gap between germline ends came to 15 bases. CDR3 protein: CASTWAGDTYEQYF. CDR3 nucleotide sequence: TGCGCCAGCACCTGGGCGGGGGACACCTACGAGCAGTACTTC. The full variable domain, rest sourced from reference TRBV5-1 and TRBJ2-7, is KAGVTQTPRYLIKTRGQQVTLSCSPISGHRSVSWYQQTPGQGLQFLFEYFSETQRNKGNFPGRFSGRQFSNSRSEMNVSTLELGDSALYLCASTWAGDTYEQYFGPGTRLTVT.

V is TRBV5-6 and J is TRBJ1-1, with 7 bases fitting TRBD1. With V trimmed by 2 bases and J by 4 bases, 8 bases remained unmatched. The CDR3 length is 15 residues. The germline gives CDR1 SGHDT, CDR2 YYEEEE. This CDR3 reads CASSFWPGGSTEAFF. CDR3 bases: TGTGCCAGCAGCTTTTGGCCAGGGGGGAGCACTGAAGCTTTCTTT.

This clonotype was counted ten times or more. This chain connects TRBV27 to TRBJ2-7; no firm D call. V was trimmed by 4 bases and J by 2 bases, leaving 6 bases between them. Germline lookup yields CDR1 MNHEY and CDR2 SMNVEV (reference sequence). CDR3 size: 12 residues. CDR3 bases: TGTGCCAGCAGTTCAATAACCTACGAGCAGTACTTC. Its protein product is CASSSITYEQYF.

This clonotype occurred many times. The V and J genes are TRBV4-1 and TRBJ2-3; 13 positions agree with TRBD2. This CDR3 has 16 amino acids. The ends lost 4 bases at V and 11 bases at J; junction bases unmatched: 12. Germline V gene lookup returns CDR1 MGHRA and CDR2 YSYEKL. Written as DNA, the CDR3 is TGCGCCAGCAGCCCGGGACTAGCGGGAAACCTTATAGGGCAGTATTTT. Translation gives CASSPGLAGNLIGQYF.

This clonotype was counted only a few times. An end of the junction differs from the germline gene, which may be a read error. This chain connects TRBV12-3 or TRBV12-4 to TRBJ1-5; D is ambiguous. This CDR3 has 15 amino acids. CDR3 loop: CASSLSSIGNQPKHF. CDR3 DNA: TGTGCCAGCAGTTTAAGTTCGATTGGCAATCAGCCCAAGCATTTT.

This clonotype was detected a few times. This chain links TRBV30 with TRBJ2-1, with a weak D call TRBD2 (6 bases). V gave up 5 bases and J gave up 3 bases, with 11 bases separating them. Germline CDR1 is GTSNPN and CDR2 is SVGIG (reference sequence). This CDR3 region has 13 residues. CDR3 nucleotides: TGTGCCTGGGAGGGACTTAACTACAATGAGCAGTTCTTC. Protein product: CAWEGLNYNEQFF.

This clonotype was seen more than once but under ten times. The chain joins TRBV3-2 to TRBJ2-3; TRBD2, the D gene given by the table, was not confirmed from the DNA. TRBV3-2 represents a pseudogene. CDR3 length: 15 residues. CDR3 in amino acids: CASSHPGLYTDTQYF. DNA for the CDR3: TGTGCCAGCAGCCATCCGGGCCTATACACAGATACGCAGTATTTT.